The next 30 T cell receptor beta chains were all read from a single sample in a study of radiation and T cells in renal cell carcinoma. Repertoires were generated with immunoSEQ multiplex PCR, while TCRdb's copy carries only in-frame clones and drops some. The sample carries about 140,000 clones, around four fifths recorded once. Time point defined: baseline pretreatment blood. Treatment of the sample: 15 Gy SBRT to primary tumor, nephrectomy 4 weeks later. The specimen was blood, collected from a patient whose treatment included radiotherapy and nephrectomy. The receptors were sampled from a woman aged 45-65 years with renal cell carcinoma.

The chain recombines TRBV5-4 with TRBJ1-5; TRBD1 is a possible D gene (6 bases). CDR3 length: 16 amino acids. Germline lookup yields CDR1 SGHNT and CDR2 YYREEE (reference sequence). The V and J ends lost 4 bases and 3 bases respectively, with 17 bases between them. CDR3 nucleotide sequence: TGTGCCAGCAGCACGAGGATACAGGGACCCAATCAGCCCCAGCATTTT. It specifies CASSTRIQGPNQPQHF.

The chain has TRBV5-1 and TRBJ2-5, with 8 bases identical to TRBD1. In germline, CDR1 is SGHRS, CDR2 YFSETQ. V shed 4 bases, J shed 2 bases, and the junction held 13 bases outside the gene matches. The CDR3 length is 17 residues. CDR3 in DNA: TGCGCCAGCAGCCATCACCGGACAGGGTTGGTACAAGAGACCCAGTACTTC. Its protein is CASSHHRTGLVQETQYF.

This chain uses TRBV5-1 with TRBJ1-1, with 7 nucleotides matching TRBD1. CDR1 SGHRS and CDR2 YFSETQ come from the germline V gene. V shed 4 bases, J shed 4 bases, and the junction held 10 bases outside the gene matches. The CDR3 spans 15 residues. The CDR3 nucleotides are TGCGCCAGCAGCCCAGGGGGGGGACGAGGCACTGAAGCTTTCTTT. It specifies CASSPGGGRGTEAFF.

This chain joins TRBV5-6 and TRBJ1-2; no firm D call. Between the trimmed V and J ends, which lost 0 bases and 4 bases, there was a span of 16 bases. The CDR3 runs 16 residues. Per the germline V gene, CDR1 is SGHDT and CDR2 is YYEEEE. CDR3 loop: CASSLGTQDGGYGYTF. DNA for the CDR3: TGTGCCAGCAGCTTGGGGACTCAGGATGGAGGCTATGGCTACACCTTC.

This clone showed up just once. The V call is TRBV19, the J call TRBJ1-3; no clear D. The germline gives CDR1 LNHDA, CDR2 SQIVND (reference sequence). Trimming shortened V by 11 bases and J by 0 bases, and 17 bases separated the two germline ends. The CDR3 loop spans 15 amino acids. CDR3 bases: TGTGCCGCCCAAGGGATTATCCGCTCTGGAAACACCATATATTTT. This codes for CAAQGIIRSGNTIYF.

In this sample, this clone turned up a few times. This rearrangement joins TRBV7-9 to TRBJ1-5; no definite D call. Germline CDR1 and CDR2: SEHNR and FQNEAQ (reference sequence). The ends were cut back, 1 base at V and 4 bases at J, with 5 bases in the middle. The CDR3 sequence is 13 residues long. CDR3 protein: CASSLDRNQPQHF. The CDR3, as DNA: TGTGCCAGCAGCTTAGATCGAAATCAGCCCCAGCATTTT.

The DNA of the CDR3 is TGTGCCAGCAGCTTAGCGTCGGACAGGGTCGAGCAGTACTTC. It specifies CASSLASDRVEQYF. The genes are TRBV7-9 and TRBJ2-7, with 8 bases aligning to TRBD1. There are 14 residues in the CDR3. Germline assignment: CDR1 SEHNR and CDR2 FQNEAQ (reference sequence). The trim removed 0 bases at V and 6 bases at J, leaving 4 bases unmatched.

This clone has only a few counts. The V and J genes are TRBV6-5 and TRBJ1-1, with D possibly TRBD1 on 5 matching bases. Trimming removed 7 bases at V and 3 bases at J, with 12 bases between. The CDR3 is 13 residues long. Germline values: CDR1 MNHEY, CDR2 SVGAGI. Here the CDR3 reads CASNTGPDTEAFF. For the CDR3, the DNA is TGTGCCAGCAACACAGGACCGGACACTGAAGCTTTCTTT.

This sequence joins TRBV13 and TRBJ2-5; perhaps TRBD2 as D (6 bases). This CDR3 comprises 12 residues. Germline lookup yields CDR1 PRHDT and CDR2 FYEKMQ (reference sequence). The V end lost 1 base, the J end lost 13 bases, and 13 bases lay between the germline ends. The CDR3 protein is CASSLDRGSLYF. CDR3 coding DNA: TGTGCCAGCAGCTTAGATCGGGGGTCGTTGTACTTC.

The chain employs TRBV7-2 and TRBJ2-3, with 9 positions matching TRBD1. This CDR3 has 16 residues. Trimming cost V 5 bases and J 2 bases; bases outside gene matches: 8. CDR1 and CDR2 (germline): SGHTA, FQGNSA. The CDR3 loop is CASSTRTGANTDTQYF. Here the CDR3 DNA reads TGTGCCAGCAGCACCCGGACAGGGGCTAACACAGATACGCAGTATTTT.

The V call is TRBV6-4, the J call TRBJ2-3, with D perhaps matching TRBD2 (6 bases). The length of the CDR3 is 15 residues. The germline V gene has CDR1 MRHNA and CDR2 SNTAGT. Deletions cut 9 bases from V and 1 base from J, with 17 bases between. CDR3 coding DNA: TGTGCCAGTGCCCTCGGGAGCACGGGCACAGATACGCAGTATTTT. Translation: CASALGSTGTDTQYF.

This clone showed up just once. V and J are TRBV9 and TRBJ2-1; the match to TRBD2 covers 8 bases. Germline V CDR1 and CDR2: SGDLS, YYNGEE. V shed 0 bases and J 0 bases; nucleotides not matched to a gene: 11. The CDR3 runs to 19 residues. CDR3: CASSVAGSGDLSSYNEQFF. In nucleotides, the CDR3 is TGTGCCAGCAGCGTAGCGGGTAGCGGGGATCTGAGCTCCTACAATGAGCAGTTCTTC.

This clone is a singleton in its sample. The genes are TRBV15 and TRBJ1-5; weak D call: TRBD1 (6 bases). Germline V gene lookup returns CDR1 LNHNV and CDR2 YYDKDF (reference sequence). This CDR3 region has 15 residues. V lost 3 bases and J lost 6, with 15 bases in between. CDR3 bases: TGTGCCACCAGCAGGGACCCGGGGGGCAGTCAGCCCCAGCATTTT. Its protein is CATSRDPGGSQPQHF.

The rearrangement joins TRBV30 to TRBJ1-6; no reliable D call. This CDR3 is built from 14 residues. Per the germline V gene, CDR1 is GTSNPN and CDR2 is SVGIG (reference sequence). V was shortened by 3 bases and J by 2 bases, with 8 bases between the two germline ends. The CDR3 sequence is CAWSIRAYNSPLHF. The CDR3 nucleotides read TGTGCCTGGAGCATAAGAGCCTATAATTCACCCCTCCACTTT.

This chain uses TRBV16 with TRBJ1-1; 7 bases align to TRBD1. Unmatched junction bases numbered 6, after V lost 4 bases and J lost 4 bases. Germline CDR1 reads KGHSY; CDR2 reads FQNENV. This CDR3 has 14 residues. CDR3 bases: TGTGCCAGCAGCCTAGACAGGGAGGTCACTGAAGCTTTCTTT. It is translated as CASSLDREVTEAFF.

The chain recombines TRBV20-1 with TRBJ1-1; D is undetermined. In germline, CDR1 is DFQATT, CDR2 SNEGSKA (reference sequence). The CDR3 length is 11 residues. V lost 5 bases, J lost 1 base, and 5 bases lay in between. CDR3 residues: CSAPENTEAFF. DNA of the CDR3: TGCAGTGCTCCCGAGAACACTGAAGCTTTCTTT.

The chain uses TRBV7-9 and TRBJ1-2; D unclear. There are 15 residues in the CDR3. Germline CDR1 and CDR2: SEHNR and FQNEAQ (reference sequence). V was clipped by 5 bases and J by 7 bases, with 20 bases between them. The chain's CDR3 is CASSRYVGRPLGYTF. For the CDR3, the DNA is TGTGCCAGCAGCCGATATGTAGGGCGCCCCCTTGGCTACACCTTC.

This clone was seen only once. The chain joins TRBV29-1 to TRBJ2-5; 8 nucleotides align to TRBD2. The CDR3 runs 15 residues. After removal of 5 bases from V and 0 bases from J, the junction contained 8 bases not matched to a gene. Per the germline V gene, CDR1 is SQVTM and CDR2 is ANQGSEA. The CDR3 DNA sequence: TGCAGCGTTCGACCTACTAGCGGAAACCAAGAGACCCAGTACTTC. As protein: CSVRPTSGNQETQYF.

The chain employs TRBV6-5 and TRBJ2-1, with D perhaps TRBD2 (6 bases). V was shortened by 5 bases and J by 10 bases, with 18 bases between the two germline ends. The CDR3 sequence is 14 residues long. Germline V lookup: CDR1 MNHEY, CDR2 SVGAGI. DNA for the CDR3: TGTGCCAGCAGTAGGGACTCCACCGGGGGAGAGCAGTTCTTC. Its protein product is CASSRDSTGGEQFF.

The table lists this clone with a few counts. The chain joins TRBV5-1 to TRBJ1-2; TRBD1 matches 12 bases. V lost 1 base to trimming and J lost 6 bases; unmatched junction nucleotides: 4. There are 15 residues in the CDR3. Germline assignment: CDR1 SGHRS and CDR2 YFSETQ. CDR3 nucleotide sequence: TGCGCCAGCAGCTTGTCGGGACAGGGGGCGGATGGCTACACCTTC. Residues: CASSLSGQGADGYTF.

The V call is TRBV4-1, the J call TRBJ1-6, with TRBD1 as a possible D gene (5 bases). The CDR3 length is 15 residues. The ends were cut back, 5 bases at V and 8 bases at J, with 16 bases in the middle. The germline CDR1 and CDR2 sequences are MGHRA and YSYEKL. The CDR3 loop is CASSAGTGLYSPLHF. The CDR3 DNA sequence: TGCGCCAGCAGCGCTGGGACGGGTTTGTATTCACCCCTCCACTTT.

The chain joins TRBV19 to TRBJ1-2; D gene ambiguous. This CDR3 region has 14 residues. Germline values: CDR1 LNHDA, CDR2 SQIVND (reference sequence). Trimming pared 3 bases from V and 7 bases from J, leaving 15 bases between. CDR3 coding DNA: TGTGCCAGTAGTATCGTGGGTGAACGTCTTGGCTACACCTTC. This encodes CASSIVGERLGYTF. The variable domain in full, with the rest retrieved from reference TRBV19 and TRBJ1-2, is DGGITQSPKYLFRKEGQNVTLSCEQNLNHDAMYWYRQDPGQGLRLIYYSQIVNDFQKGDIAEGYSVSREKKESFPLTVTSAQKNPTAFYLCASSIVGERLGYTFGSGTRLTVV.

The CDR3 protein is CASRGPGANVLTF. DNA for the CDR3: TGTGCCAGCCGGGGTCCTGGGGCCAACGTCCTGACTTTC. The genes are TRBV6-5 and TRBJ2-6, with TRBD2 as a possible D gene (5 bases). The V and J ends lost 8 bases and 2 bases respectively, with 7 bases between them. The CDR3 extends over 13 amino acids. The germline V gene has CDR1 MNHEY and CDR2 SVGAGI.

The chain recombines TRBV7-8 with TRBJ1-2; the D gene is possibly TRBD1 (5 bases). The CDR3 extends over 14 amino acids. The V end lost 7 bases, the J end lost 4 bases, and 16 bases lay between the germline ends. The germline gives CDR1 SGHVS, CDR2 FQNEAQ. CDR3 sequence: CASTLGAVSYGYTF. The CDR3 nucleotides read TGTGCCAGCACTCTCGGGGCGGTCTCCTATGGCTACACCTTC.

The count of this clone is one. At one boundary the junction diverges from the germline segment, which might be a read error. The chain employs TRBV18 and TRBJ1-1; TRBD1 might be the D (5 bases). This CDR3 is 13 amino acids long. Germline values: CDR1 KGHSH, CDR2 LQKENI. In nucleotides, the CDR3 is TGTGCCAGCTTACCAGACAGGAACACTGAAGCTTTCTTT. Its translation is CASLPDRNTEAFF.

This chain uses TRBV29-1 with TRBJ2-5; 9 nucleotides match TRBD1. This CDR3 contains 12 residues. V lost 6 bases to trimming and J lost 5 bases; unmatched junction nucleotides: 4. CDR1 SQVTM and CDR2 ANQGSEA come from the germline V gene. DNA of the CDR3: TGCAGCGTAGGGACAGGGAGGGAGACCCAGTACTTC. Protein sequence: CSVGTGRETQYF.

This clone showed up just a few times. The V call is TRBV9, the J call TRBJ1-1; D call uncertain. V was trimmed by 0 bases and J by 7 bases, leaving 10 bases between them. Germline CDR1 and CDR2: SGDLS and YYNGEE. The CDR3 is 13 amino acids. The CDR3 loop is CASSVAPRGEAFF. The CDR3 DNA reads TGTGCCAGCAGCGTAGCCCCTCGGGGTGAAGCTTTCTTT.

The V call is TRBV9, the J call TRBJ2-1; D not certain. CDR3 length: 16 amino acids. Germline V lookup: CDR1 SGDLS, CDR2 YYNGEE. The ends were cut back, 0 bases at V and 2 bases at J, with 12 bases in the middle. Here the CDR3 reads CASSVADGRAYNEQFF. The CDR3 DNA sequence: TGTGCCAGCAGCGTAGCGGACGGAAGGGCCTACAATGAGCAGTTCTTC.

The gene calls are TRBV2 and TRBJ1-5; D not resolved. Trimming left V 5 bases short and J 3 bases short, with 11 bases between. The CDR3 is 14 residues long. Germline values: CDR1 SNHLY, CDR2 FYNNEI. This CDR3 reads CASSLSQVNQPQHF. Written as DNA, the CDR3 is TGTGCCAGCAGTCTGTCGCAGGTCAATCAGCCCCAGCATTTT.

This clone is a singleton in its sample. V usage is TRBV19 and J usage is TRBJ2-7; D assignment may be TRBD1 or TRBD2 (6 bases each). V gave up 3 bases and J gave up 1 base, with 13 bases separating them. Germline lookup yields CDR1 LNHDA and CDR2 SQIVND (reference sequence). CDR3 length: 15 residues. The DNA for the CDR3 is TGTGCCAGTAGTATTAGTTGGAGGGGGTCCTACGAGCAGTACTTC. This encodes CASSISWRGSYEQYF.